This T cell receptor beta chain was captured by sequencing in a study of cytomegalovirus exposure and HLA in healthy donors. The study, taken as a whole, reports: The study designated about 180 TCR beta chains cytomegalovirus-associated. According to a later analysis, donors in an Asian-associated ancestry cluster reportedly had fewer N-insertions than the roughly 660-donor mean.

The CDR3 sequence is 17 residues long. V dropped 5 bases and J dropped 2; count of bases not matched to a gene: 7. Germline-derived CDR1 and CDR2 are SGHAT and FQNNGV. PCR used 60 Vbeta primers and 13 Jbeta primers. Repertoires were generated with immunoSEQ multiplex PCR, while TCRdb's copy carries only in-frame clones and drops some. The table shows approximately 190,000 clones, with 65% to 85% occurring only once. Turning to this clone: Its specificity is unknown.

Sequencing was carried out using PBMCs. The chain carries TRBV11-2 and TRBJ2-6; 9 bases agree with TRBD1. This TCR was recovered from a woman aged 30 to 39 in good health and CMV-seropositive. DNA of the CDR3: TGTGCCAGCAGCCCTACCGGGACAGGGACTGGGGCCAACGTCCTGACTTTC. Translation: CASSPTGTGTGANVLTF.